The 2 T cell receptor beta chains below all came from one sample that was sequenced in a study of blood T cell repertoires in COVID-19. The table came from immunoSEQ multiplex PCR; TCRdb's copy has only in-frame clones and leaves some out. The table includes around 400,000 clones, nearly 90% detected once. Sequencing was carried out using PBMCs or T cells enriched from blood (not recorded which). These receptors were obtained from a woman in her twenties or thirties who had recovered from COVID-19.

The chain links TRBV27 to TRBJ2-7; 8 bases are a match to TRBD1. V shed 3 bases, J shed 4 bases, and the junction held 2 bases outside the gene matches. Germline V CDR1 and CDR2: MNHEY, SMNVEV (reference sequence). CDR3 length equals 13 residues. The CDR3 here is CASSLGTGYEQYF. Written as DNA, the CDR3 is TGTGCCAGCAGTTTGGGGACAGGATACGAGCAGTACTTC.

The chain couples TRBV30 to TRBJ1-6; maybe TRBD1 (5 bases). Deletions cut 5 bases from V and 8 bases from J, with 16 bases between. The CDR3 spans 14 residues. Germline V gene data show CDR1 as GTSNPN and CDR2 as SVGIG (reference sequence). CDR3 DNA: TGTGCCTGGGGCCGGGGAGGGGAGTATTCACCCCTCCACTTT. It yields the protein CAWGRGGEYSPLHF.